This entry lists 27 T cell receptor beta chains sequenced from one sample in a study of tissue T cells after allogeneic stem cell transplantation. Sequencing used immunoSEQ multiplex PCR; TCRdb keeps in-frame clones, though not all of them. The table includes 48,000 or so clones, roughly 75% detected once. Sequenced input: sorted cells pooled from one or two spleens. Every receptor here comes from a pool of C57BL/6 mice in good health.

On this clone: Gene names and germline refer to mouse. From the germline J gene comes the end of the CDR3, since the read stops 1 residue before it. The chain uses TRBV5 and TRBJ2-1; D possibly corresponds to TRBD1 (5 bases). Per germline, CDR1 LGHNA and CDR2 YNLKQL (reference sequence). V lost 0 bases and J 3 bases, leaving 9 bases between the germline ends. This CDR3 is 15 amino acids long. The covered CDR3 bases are TGTGCCAGCAGCCAAGATAAGGGGTTCTATGCTGAGCAGTTC. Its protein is CASSQDKGFYAEQF. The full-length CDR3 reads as CASSQDKGFYAEQFF.

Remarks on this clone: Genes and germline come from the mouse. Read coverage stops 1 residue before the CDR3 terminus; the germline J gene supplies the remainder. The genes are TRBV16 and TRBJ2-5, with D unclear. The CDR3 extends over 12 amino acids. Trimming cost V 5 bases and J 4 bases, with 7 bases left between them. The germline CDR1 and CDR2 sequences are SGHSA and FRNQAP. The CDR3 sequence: CASSLHEDTQYF. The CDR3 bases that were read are TGTGCAAGCAGCCTTCATGAAGACACCCAGTAC.

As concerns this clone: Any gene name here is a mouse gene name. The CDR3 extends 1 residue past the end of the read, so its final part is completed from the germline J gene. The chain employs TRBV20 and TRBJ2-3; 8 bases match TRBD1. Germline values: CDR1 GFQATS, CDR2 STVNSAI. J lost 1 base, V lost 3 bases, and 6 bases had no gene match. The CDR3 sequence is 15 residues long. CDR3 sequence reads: CGARDRGWGAETLYF. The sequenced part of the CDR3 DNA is TGTGGTGCTAGAGACAGGGGATGGGGTGCAGAAACGCTGTAT.

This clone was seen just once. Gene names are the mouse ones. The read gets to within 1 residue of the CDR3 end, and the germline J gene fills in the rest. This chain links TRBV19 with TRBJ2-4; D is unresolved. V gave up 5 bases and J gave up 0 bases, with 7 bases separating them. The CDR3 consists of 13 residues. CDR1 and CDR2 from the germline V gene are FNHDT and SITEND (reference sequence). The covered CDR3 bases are TGTGCCAGCAGACAGCTTAGTCAAAACACCTTGTAC. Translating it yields CASRQLSQNTLY. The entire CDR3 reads CASRQLSQNTLYF.

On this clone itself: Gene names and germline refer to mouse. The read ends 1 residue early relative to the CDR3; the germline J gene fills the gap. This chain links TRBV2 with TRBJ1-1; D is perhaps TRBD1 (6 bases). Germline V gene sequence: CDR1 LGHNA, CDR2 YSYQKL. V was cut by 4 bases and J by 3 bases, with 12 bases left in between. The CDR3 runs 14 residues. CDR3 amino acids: CASSRGQRDTEVFF. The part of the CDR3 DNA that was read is TGTGCCAGCAGCCGGGGACAAAGAGACACAGAAGTCTTC.

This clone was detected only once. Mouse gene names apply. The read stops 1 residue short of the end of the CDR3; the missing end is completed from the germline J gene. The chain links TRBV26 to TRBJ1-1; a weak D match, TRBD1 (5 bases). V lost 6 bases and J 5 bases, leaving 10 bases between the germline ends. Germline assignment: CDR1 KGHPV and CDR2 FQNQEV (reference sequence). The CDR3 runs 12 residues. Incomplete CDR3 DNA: TGTGCCAGCAGCCCTGACAGAACAGAAGTCTTC. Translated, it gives CASSPDRTEVF. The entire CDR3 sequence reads CASSPDRTEVFF.

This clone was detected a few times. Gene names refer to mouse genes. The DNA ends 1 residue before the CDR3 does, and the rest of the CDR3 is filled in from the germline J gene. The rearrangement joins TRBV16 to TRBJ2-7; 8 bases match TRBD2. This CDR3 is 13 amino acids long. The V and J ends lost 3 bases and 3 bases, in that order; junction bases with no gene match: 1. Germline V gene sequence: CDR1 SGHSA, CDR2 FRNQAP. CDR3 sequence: CASSFLGGYEQYF. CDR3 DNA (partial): TGTGCAAGCAGCTTTCTGGGGGGCTATGAACAGTAC.

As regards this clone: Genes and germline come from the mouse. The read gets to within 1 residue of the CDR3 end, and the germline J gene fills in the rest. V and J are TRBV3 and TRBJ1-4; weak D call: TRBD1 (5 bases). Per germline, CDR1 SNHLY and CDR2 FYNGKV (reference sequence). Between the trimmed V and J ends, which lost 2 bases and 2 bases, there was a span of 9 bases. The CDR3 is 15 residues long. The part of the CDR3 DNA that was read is TGTGCCAGCAGCTTACTGGGGCGCTCCAACGAAAGATTATTT. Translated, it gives CASSLLGRSNERLF. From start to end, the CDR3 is CASSLLGRSNERLFF.

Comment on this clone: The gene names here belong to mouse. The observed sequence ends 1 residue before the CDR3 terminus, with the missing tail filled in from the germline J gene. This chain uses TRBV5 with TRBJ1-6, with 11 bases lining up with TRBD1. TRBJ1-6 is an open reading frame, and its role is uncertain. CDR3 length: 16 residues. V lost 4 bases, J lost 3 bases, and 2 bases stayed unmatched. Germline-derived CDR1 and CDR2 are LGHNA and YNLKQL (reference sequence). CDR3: CASSRGTGGYNSPLYF. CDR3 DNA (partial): TGTGCCAGCAGCCGCGGGACAGGGGGCTATAATTCGCCCCTCTAC.

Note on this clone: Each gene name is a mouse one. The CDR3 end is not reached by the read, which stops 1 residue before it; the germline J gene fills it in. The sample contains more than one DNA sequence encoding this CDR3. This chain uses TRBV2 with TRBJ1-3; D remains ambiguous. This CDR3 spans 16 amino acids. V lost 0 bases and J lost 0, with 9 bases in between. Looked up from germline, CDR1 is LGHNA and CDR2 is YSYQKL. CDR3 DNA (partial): TGTGCCAGCAGCCAAGATCAGCTCCCTTCTGGAAATACGCTCTAT. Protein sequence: CASSQDQLPSGNTLY. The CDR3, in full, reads CASSQDQLPSGNTLYF.

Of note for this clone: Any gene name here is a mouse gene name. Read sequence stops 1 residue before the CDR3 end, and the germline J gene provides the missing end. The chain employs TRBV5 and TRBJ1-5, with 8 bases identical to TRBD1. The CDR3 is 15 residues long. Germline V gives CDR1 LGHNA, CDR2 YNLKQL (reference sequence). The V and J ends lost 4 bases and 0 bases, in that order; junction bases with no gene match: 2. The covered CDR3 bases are TGTGCCAGCAGCCCCGACAGGGGTAACAACCAGGCTCCGCTT. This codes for CASSPDRGNNQAPL. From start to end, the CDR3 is CASSPDRGNNQAPLF.

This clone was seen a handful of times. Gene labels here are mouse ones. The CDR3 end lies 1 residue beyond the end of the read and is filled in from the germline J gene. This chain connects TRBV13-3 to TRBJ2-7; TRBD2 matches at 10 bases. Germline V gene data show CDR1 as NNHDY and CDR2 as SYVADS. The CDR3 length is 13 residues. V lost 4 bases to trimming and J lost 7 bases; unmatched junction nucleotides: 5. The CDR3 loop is CASSPGGAREQYF. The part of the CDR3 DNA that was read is TGTGCCAGCAGTCCTGGGGGGGCGCGAGAACAGTAC.

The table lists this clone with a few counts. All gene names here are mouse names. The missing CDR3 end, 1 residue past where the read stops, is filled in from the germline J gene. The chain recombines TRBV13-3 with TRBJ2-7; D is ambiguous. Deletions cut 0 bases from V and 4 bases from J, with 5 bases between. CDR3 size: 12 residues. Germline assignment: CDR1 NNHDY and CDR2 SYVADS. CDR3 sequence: CASSDDGYEQYF. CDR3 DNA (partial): TGTGCCAGCAGTGATGACGGGTATGAACAGTAC.

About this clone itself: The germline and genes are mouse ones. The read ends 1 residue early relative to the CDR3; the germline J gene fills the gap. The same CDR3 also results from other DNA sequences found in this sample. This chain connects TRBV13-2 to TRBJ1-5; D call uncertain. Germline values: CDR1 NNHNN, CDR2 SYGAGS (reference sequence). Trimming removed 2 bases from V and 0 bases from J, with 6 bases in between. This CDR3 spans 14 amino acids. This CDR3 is CASGEAANNQAPLF. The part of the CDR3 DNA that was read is TGTGCCAGCGGTGAGGCAGCTAACAACCAGGCTCCGCTT.

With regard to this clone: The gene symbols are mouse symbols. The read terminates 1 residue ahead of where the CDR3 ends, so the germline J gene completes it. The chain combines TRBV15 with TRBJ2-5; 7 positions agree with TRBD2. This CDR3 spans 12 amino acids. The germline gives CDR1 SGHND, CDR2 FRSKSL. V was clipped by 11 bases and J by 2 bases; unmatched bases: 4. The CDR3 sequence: CAPGGVQDTQYF. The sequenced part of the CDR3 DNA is TGTGCCCCCGGGGGGGTCCAAGACACCCAGTAC.

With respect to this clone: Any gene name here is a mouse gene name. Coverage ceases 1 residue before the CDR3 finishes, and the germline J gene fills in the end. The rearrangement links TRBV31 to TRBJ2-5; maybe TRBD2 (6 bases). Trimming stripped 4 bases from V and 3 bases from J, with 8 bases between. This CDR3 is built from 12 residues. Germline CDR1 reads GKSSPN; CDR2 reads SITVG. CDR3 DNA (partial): TGTGCCTGGACTGGGGCTCAAGACACCCAGTAC. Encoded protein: CAWTGAQDTQY. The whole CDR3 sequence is CAWTGAQDTQYF.

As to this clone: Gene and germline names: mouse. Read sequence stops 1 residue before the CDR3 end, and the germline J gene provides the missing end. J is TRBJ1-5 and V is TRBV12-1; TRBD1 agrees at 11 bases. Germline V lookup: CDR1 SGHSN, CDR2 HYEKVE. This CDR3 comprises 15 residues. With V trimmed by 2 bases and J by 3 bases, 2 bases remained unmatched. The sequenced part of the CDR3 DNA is TGTGCCAGCTCTCGAGGGACAGGGGGCAACCAGGCTCCGCTT. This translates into CASSRGTGGNQAPL. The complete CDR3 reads CASSRGTGGNQAPLF. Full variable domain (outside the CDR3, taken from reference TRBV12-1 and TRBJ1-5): DSGVVQSPRHIIKEKGGRSVLTCIPISGHSNVVWYQQTLGKELKFLIQHYEKVERDKGFLPSRFSVQQFDDYHSEMNMSALELEDSAMYFCASSRGTGGNQAPLFGEGTRLSVL.

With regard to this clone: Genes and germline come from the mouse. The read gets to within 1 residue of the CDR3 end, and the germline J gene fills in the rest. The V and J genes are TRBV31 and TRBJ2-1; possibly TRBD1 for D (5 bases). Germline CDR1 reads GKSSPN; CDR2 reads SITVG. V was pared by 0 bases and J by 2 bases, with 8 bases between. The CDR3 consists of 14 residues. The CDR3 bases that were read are TGTGCCTGGAGTCTGGCAGGGTACTATGCTGAGCAGTTC. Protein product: CAWSLAGYYAEQF. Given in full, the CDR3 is CAWSLAGYYAEQFF.

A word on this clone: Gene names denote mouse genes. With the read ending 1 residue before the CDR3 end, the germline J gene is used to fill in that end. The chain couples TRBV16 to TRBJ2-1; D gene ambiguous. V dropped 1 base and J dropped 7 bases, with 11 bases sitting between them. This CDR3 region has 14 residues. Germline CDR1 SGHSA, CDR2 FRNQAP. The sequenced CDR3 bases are TGTGCAAGCAGCTTAGTAGGCCGGAGGGCTGAGCAGTTC. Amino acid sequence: CASSLVGRRAEQF. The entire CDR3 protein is CASSLVGRRAEQFF.

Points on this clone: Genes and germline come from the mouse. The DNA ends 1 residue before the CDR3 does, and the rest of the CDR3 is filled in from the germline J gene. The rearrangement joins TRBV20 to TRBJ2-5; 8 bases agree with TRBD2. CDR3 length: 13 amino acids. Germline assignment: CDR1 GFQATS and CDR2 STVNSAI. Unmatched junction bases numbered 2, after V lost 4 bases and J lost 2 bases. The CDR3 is CGAIDWGQDTQYF. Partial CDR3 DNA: TGTGGTGCTATCGACTGGGGCCAAGACACCCAGTAC. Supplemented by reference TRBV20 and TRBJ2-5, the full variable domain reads GALVYQYPRRTICKSGTSMRMECQAVGFQATSVAWYRQSPQKTFELIALSTVNSAIKYEQNFTQEKFPISHPNLSFSSMTVLNAYLEDRGLYLCGAIDWGQDTQYFGPGTRLLVL.

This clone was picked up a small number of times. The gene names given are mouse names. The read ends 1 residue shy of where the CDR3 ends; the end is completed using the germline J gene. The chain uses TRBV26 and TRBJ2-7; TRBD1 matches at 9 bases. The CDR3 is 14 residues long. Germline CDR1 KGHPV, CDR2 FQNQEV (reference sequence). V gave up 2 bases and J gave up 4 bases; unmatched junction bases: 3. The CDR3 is CASSLGDRVYEQYF. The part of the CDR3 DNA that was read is TGTGCCAGCAGTCTGGGGGACAGGGTATATGAACAGTAC.

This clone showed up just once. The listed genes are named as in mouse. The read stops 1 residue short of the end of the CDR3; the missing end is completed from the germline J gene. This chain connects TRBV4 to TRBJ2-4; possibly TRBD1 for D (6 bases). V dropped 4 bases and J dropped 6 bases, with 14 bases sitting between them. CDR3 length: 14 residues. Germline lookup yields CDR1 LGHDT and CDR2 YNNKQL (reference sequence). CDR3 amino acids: CASSSTGRENTLYF. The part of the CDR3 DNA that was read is TGTGCCAGCAGCTCTACAGGGAGAGAGAACACCTTGTAC.

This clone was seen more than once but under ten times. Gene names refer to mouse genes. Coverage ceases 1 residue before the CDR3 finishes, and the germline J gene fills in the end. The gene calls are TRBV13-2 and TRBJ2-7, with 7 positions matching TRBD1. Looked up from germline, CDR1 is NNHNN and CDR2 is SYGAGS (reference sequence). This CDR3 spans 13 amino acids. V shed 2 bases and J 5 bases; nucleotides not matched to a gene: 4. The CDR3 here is CASGDLDRDEQYF. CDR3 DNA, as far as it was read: TGTGCCAGCGGTGACCTAGACAGGGATGAACAGTAC.

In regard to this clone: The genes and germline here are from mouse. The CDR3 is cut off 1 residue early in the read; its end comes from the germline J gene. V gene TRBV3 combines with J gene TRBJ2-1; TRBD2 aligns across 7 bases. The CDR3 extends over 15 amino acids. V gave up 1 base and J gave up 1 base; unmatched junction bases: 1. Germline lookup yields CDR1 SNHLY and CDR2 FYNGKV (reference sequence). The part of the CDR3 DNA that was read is TGTGCCAGCAGCTTAGGTGGGGGGAACTATGCTGAGCAGTTC. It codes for CASSLGGGNYAEQF. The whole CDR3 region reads CASSLGGGNYAEQFF. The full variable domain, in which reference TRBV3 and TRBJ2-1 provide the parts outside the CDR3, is GPKVLQIPSHQIIDMGQMVTLNCDPVSNHLYFYWYKQILGQQMEFLVNFYNGKVMEKSKLFKDQFSVERPDGSYFTLKIQPTALEDSAVYFCASSLGGGNYAEQFFGPGTRLTVL.

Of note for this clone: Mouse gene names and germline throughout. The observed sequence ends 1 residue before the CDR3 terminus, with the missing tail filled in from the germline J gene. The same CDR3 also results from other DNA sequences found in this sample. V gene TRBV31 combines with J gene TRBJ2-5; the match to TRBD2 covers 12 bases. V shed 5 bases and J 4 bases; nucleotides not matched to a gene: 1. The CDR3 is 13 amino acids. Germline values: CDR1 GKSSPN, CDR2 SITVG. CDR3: CAWRTGGEDTQYF. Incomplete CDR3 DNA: TGTGCCTGGCGGACTGGGGGGGAAGACACCCAGTAC.

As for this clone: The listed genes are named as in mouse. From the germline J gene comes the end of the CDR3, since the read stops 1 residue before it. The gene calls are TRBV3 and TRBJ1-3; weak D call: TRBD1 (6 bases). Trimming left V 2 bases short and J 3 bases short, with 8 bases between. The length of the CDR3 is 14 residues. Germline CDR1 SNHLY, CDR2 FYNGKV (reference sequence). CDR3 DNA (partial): TGTGCCAGCAGCTTAAAAGGGGGTGGAAATACGCTCTAT. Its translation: CASSLKGGGNTLY. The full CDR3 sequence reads CASSLKGGGNTLYF. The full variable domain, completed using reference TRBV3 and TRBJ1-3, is GPKVLQIPSHQIIDMGQMVTLNCDPVSNHLYFYWYKQILGQQMEFLVNFYNGKVMEKSKLFKDQFSVERPDGSYFTLKIQPTALEDSAVYFCASSLKGGGNTLYFGEGSRLIVV.

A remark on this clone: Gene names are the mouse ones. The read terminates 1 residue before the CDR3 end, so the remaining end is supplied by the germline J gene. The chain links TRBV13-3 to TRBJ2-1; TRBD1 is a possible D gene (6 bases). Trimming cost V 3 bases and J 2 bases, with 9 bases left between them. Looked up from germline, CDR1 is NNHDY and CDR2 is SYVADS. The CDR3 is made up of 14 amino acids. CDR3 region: CASSGDIDYAEQFF. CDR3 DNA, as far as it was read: TGTGCCAGCAGTGGGGACATAGACTATGCTGAGCAGTTC.